These T cell receptor beta chains were read from a single sample in a study of T cells after yellow fever vaccination. One entry per CDR3 protein results from TCRdb running MiXCR on the 5' RACE reads. The profile shows just under 600,000 distinct CDR3 sequences, about 14% of them singletons. Sequences were derived from PBMCs, sampled on the day of the yellow fever booster vaccination. The source of these receptors is a man aged 30-40 years who received the YFV17D yellow fever vaccine. The CDR3 runs from the conserved cysteine through the conserved F or W. D genes are given only for firm matches. Clone size is stated in some rows and not others, as once, few, many or a class when expanded.

v_call: TRBV28
clone_size: -
d_call: -
j_call: TRBJ2-3
cdr3_nt: TGTGCCAGCAGTGAGGGACCACACAGCACAGATACGCAGTATTTT
cdr3_aa: CASSEGPHSTDTQYF

v_call: TRBV27
clone_size: few
d_call: -
j_call: TRBJ2-3
cdr3_nt: TGTGCCAGCAGTTTACTAGGCCTTACAGATACGCAGTATTTT
cdr3_aa: CASSLLGLTDTQYF

v_call: TRBV6-1
clone_size: many
d_call: -
j_call: TRBJ1-2
cdr3_nt: TGTGCCAGCAGCCCCACCGACAGCCCTACCATCTATGGCTACACCTTC
cdr3_aa: CASSPTDSPTIYGYTF

v_call: TRBV7-9
clone_size: few
d_call: -
j_call: TRBJ1-1
cdr3_nt: TGTGCCAGCAGCTTAGGTGGAGGCTCCTCAACTGAAGCTTTCTTT
cdr3_aa: CASSLGGGSSTEAFF

v_call: TRBV9
clone_size: -
d_call: TRBD1
j_call: TRBJ2-2
cdr3_nt: TGTGCCAGCGCTGAGGGGGCAGGGCCCGGGGAGCTGTTTTTT
cdr3_aa: CASAEGAGPGELFF

v_call: TRBV10-3
clone_size: -
d_call: TRBD2
j_call: TRBJ2-1
cdr3_nt: TGTGCCATTGGACTAGCGGGAAGTAAGAATGAGCAGTTCTTC
cdr3_aa: CAIGLAGSKNEQFF

v_call: TRBV20-1
clone_size: few
d_call: TRBD1
j_call: TRBJ2-1
cdr3_nt: TGCAGTGCGGCCTCCCCGGGACAGGGTTCTAGAATCAATGAGCAGTTCTTC
cdr3_aa: CSAASPGQGSRINEQFF

v_call: TRBV20-1
clone_size: -
d_call: TRBD2
j_call: TRBJ2-3
cdr3_nt: TGCAGTGGGACTAGCGTAGCAGATACGCAGTATTTT
cdr3_aa: CSGTSVADTQYF

v_call: TRBV27
clone_size: -
d_call: -
j_call: TRBJ1-2
cdr3_nt: TGTGCCAGCAAAACTTCGGGCAGATACTATGGCTACACCTTC
cdr3_aa: CASKTSGRYYGYTF

v_call: TRBV20-1
clone_size: few
d_call: TRBD2
j_call: TRBJ2-1
cdr3_nt: TGCAGTGTGTCACGGCGGGAGTTGTACAATGAGCAGTTCTTC
cdr3_aa: CSVSRRELYNEQFF

v_call: TRBV10-2
clone_size: -
d_call: -
j_call: TRBJ1-1
cdr3_nt: TGCGCCAGCAGAAAAGACAACCGTGAAGCTTTCTTT
cdr3_aa: CASRKDNREAFF

v_call: TRBV15
clone_size: few
d_call: TRBD1
j_call: TRBJ2-7
cdr3_nt: TGTGCCACCAGCATACCGGGACAGGGGTCCTACGAGCAGTACTTC
cdr3_aa: CATSIPGQGSYEQYF

v_call: TRBV20-1
clone_size: -
d_call: -
j_call: TRBJ1-6
cdr3_nt: TGCAGTGCTAGAGAGCCGGGACAAAGGAATTCACCCCTCCACTTT
cdr3_aa: CSAREPGQRNSPLHF

v_call: TRBV7-2
clone_size: few
d_call: -
j_call: TRBJ2-1
cdr3_nt: TGTGCCAGCAGCTTGGGGCGCCCGAGACAATACAATGAGCAGTTCTTC
cdr3_aa: CASSLGRPRQYNEQFF

v_call: TRBV20-1
clone_size: few
d_call: -
j_call: TRBJ2-4
cdr3_nt: TGCAGTGCTCTCAGGGATCCAGCCAAAAACATTCAGTACTTC
cdr3_aa: CSALRDPAKNIQYF

v_call: TRBV20-1
clone_size: few
d_call: -
j_call: TRBJ1-1
cdr3_nt: TGCAGTGCTGCCAGACCGGGGATGAACACTGAAGCTTTCTTT
cdr3_aa: CSAARPGMNTEAFF

v_call: TRBV20-1
clone_size: -
d_call: -
j_call: TRBJ1-2
cdr3_nt: TGCAGTGCTAGAGAGGGGGGCCGGGGCAACTATGGCTACACCTTC
cdr3_aa: CSAREGGRGNYGYTF

v_call: TRBV4-3
clone_size: -
d_call: TRBD2
j_call: TRBJ2-3
cdr3_nt: TGCGCCAGCAGCCCCTCTTCCGGGACTAACACAGATACGCAGTATTTT
cdr3_aa: CASSPSSGTNTDTQYF

v_call: TRBV7-8
clone_size: -
d_call: -
j_call: TRBJ2-6
cdr3_nt: TGTGCCAGCAGCACACGCACAGACTCTGGGGCCAACGTCCTGACTTTC
cdr3_aa: CASSTRTDSGANVLTF

v_call: TRBV5-1
clone_size: -
d_call: -
j_call: TRBJ1-4
cdr3_nt: TGCGCCAGCAGCTTGGACAGTACAGGAAACGGAAAACTGTTTTTT
cdr3_aa: CASSLDSTGNGKLFF

v_call: TRBV6-6
clone_size: many
d_call: -
j_call: TRBJ2-7
cdr3_nt: TGTGCCAGCAGTTCGGGTCTTTTCTACGAGCAGTACTTC
cdr3_aa: CASSSGLFYEQYF

v_call: TRBV9
clone_size: few
d_call: -
j_call: TRBJ2-5
cdr3_nt: TGTGCCAGCAGCGTAGGGTCGACCCAAGAGACCCAGTACTTC
cdr3_aa: CASSVGSTQETQYF

v_call: TRBV7-2
clone_size: few
d_call: TRBD2
j_call: TRBJ2-1
cdr3_nt: TGTGCCAGCAGCCCCCCTCGACTAGCGGGAAGGGACAATGAGCAGTTCTTC
cdr3_aa: CASSPPRLAGRDNEQFF

v_call: TRBV6-1
clone_size: -
d_call: -
j_call: TRBJ2-5
cdr3_nt: TGTGCCAGCAGTAGGGGGGTGGATAGCGAACTAGCGTTCTTC
cdr3_aa: CASSRGVDSELAFF